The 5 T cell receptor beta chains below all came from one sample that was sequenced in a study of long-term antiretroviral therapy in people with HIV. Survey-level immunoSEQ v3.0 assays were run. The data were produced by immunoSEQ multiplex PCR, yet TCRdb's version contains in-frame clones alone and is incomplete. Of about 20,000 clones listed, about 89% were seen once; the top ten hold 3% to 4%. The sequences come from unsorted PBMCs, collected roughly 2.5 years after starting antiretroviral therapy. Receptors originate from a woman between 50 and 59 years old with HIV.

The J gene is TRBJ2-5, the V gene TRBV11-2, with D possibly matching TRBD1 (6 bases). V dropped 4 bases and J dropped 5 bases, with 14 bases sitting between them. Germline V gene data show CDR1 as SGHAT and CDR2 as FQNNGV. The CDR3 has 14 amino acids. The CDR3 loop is CASSWNGQKETQYF. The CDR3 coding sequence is TGTGCCAGCAGCTGGAACGGACAGAAGGAGACCCAGTACTTC.

CDR3: CASSQVQSTDTQYF. The CDR3 coding sequence is TGCGCCAGCAGCCAAGTTCAGAGCACAGATACGCAGTATTTT. This chain connects TRBV4-1 to TRBJ2-3; D is ambiguous. Deletions cut 1 base from V and 0 bases from J, with 5 bases between. The CDR3 runs to 14 residues. Germline V CDR1 and CDR2: MGHRA, YSYEKL.

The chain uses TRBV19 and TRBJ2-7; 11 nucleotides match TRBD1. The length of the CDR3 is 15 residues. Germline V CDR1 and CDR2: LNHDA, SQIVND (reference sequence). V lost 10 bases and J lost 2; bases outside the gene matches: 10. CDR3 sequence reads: CATSGTGGNPYEQYF. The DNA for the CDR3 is TGTGCCACCTCCGGGACAGGGGGTAACCCCTACGAGCAGTACTTC.

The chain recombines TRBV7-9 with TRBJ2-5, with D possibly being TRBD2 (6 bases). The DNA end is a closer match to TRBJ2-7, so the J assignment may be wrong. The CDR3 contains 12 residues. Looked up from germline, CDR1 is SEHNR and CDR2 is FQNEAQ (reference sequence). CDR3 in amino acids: CASSRGAYEQYF. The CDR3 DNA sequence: TGTGCCAGCAGTCGCGGGGCCTACGAGCAGTACTTC.

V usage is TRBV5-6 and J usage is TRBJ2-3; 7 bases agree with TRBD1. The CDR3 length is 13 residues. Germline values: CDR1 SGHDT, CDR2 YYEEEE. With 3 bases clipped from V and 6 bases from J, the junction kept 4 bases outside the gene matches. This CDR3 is CASSWDRQDTQYF. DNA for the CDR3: TGTGCCAGCAGCTGGGACAGACAGGATACGCAGTATTTT.